Each of the 32 T cell receptor beta chains below was sequenced from the same sample in a study of CD8 T cells in ankylosing spondylitis. TCRdb reprocessed the 5' RACE reads via MiXCR and lists one record per CDR3 protein. The table shows over 150,000 distinct CDR3 sequences, with roughly 18% occurring only once. The material sequenced was blood, either unsorted or a sorted T cell fraction (not recorded which). The receptors originated from a male donor aged 10-30 years with ankylosing spondylitis or in good health (not recorded which).

This clonotype was seen ten or more times. The J gene is TRBJ1-6, the V gene TRBV4-1; D not certain. CDR3 size: 15 residues. Per the germline V gene, CDR1 is MGHRA and CDR2 is YSYEKL. V lost 0 bases to trimming and J lost 10 bases, with 13 bases between them. The CDR3: CASSQEGQEYSPLHF. The CDR3 nucleotides are TGCGCCAGCAGCCAAGAAGGCCAGGAATACTCACCCCTCCACTTT.

This chain links TRBV13 with TRBJ2-1, with D perhaps being TRBD1 or TRBD2 (5 bases each). The CDR3 spans 16 residues. Germline V gene sequence: CDR1 PRHDT, CDR2 FYEKMQ (reference sequence). V was pared by 5 bases and J by 0 bases, with 14 bases between. CDR3 sequence: CASSPTLGDSYNEQFF. CDR3 bases: TGTGCCAGCAGCCCGACCCTGGGGGACTCCTACAATGAGCAGTTCTTC.

This clonotype was detected many times. The chain couples TRBV3-1 to TRBJ2-5; 12 nucleotides align to TRBD2. Germline assignment: CDR1 LGHDT and CDR2 YNNKEL (reference sequence). With V trimmed by 1 base and J by 6 bases, 3 bases remained unmatched. This CDR3 is 15 amino acids long. DNA for the CDR3: TGTGCCAGCAGCCAAGGACTAGCGGGAGTAAAGACCCAGTACTTC. Encoded protein: CASSQGLAGVKTQYF.

This clonotype has ten or more counts. V is TRBV30 and J is TRBJ2-5; 10 bases line up with TRBD1. V gave up 5 bases and J gave up 2 bases; unmatched junction bases: 2. The CDR3 is made up of 13 amino acids. Germline CDR1 is GTSNPN and CDR2 is SVGIG (reference sequence). The CDR3 sequence is CAWEGQGQETQYF. CDR3 coding DNA: TGTGCCTGGGAGGGACAGGGGCAAGAGACCCAGTACTTC.

This clonotype was seen repeatedly, ten times or more. CDR3 protein: CASSLDRQETQYF. CDR3 coding DNA: TGTGCCAGCAGTTTAGACAGGCAAGAGACCCAGTACTTC. The chain recombines TRBV12-3 or TRBV12-4 with TRBJ2-5; tentative D call: TRBD1 (5 bases). CDR3 length: 13 amino acids. V lost 1 base and J 2 bases, leaving 5 bases between the germline ends.

This clonotype was recorded many times. The chain recombines TRBV6-2 or TRBV6-3 with TRBJ2-1, with D uncertain. Germline V gene data show CDR1 as MNHEY and CDR2 as SVGEGT. The V gene lost 6 bases and the J gene lost 2 bases, with 23 bases spanning the gap. CDR3 size: 18 residues. The CDR3 DNA follows: TGTGCCAGCAGCCCTATCACCCGCCCGAGTGGGGCCTACAATGAGCAGTTCTTC. Protein sequence: CASSPITRPSGAYNEQFF.

This clonotype was seen a handful of times. This chain joins TRBV5-1 and TRBJ2-5; 14 bases fit TRBD2. The CDR3 runs to 15 residues. The germline gives CDR1 SGHRS, CDR2 YFSETQ. Trimming removed 2 bases from V and 4 bases from J; junction bases left unmatched: 1. The CDR3 nucleotides read TGCGCCAGCAGCTTAGGGACTAGCGGGAGAGAGACCCAGTACTTC. Its translation is CASSLGTSGRETQYF.

This clonotype was counted many times. The rearrangement joins TRBV12-5 to TRBJ2-3, with TRBD1 identical over 8 bases. In germline, CDR1 is LGHNT, CDR2 FRNRAP. CDR3 length: 15 amino acids. J lost 6 bases, V lost 1 base, and 6 bases had no gene match. CDR3 sequence: CASGLAPGGADTQYF. The DNA of the CDR3 is TGTGCTAGTGGTTTGGCCCCAGGGGGCGCGGATACGCAGTATTTT. Complete variable domain (other parts from reference TRBV12-5 and TRBJ2-3): DARVTQTPRHKVTEMGQEVTMRCQPILGHNTVFWYRQTMMQGLELLAYFRNRAPLDDSGMPKDRFSAEMPDATLATLKIQPSEPRDSAVYFCASGLAPGGADTQYFGPGTRLTVL.

This clonotype was counted many times. A junction end diverges from the germline sequence, so it may reflect a read error. V usage is TRBV6-1 and J usage is TRBJ1-6; maybe TRBD1 (5 bases). Germline V gene sequence: CDR1 MNHNS, CDR2 SASEGT. The CDR3 is 16 residues long. As DNA, the CDR3 is TGTGCCAGCGGTGACCGGAGGCAGGGCGTGAATTCACCCCTCCACTTT. Translated: CASGDRRQGVNSPLHF.

The rearrangement uses TRBV19 and TRBJ2-5, with D perhaps matching TRBD2 (5 bases). The ends were cut back, 9 bases at V and 5 bases at J, with 13 bases in the middle. Germline-derived CDR1 and CDR2 are LNHDA and SQIVND (reference sequence). CDR3 size: 12 residues. In DNA, the CDR3 is TGTGCCAGCTCTGGGGAGATGGAGACCCAGTACTTC. Protein sequence: CASSGEMETQYF.

This clonotype has a count of ten or more. V and J are TRBV6-5 and TRBJ2-7; D gene uncertain. Germline V lookup: CDR1 MNHEY, CDR2 SVGAGI. This CDR3 contains 10 residues. The ends were cut back, 8 bases at V and 5 bases at J, with 7 bases in the middle. DNA for the CDR3: TGTGCCAGCGGCCGCCACGAGCAGTACTTC. This translates into CASGRHEQYF.

This chain connects TRBV11-2 to TRBJ2-1; no reliable D call. The V and J ends lost 6 bases and 7 bases respectively, with 13 bases between them. The CDR3 totals 13 residues. Per germline, CDR1 SGHAT and CDR2 FQNNGV. The CDR3 coding sequence is TGTGCCAGCAGATTACTGGGGATGAATGAGCAGTTCTTC. This codes for CASRLLGMNEQFF.

This clonotype was recorded at least ten times. The CDR3 DNA reads as TGTGCCAGCAGTTACTCCTTGGAGGTCGGCGGATTTGGGGAGACCCAGTACTTC. Protein product: CASSYSLEVGGFGETQYF. The chain employs TRBV6-2 or TRBV6-3 and TRBJ2-5; tentatively, D is TRBD2 (5 bases). Trimming took off 0 bases at V and 5 bases at J, with 22 bases between the two ends. The CDR3 is 18 amino acids. Germline V CDR1 and CDR2: MNHEY, SVGEGT.

This clonotype appeared a few times. This rearrangement joins TRBV6-1 to TRBJ1-4; D is uncertain. The CDR3 runs to 15 residues. Trimming pared 8 bases from V and 8 bases from J, leaving 21 bases between. CDR1 is MNHNS, CDR2 SASEGT, per germline. The CDR3 DNA is TGTGCCAGCGGACCGAGTACGGGTAGAAGCGAAAAACTGTTTTTT. It encodes CASGPSTGRSEKLFF.

This sequence joins TRBV12-3 or TRBV12-4 and TRBJ1-1; perhaps TRBD1 as D (5 bases). V was pared by 6 bases and J by 1 base, with 9 bases between. The CDR3 covers 13 residues. In DNA, the CDR3 is TGTGCCAGCAGAGATACAGGGAACACTGAAGCTTTCTTT. Translation: CASRDTGNTEAFF.

The rearrangement links TRBV27 to TRBJ2-1; D is unclear. This CDR3 region has 11 residues. V lost 8 bases, J lost 8 bases, and 10 bases lay in between. Germline CDR1 is MNHEY and CDR2 is SMNVEV (reference sequence). The CDR3 is CASALGYEQFF. The CDR3 bases are TGTGCCAGCGCCCTGGGTTATGAGCAGTTCTTC.

This clonotype was seen ten or more times. V gene TRBV27 combines with J gene TRBJ2-3; 8 positions agree with TRBD1. The CDR3 spans 16 residues. Germline V CDR1 and CDR2: MNHEY, SMNVEV (reference sequence). Trimming removed 4 bases from V and 2 bases from J; junction bases left unmatched: 8. The CDR3 protein is CASSSGRDRYTDTQYF. The CDR3, as DNA: TGTGCCAGCAGTTCCGGCCGGGACAGGTACACAGATACGCAGTATTTT.

This clonotype was detected ten times or more. The V call is TRBV4-1, the J call TRBJ2-1; the match to TRBD2 covers 8 bases. With 3 bases clipped from V and 2 bases from J, the junction kept 9 bases outside the gene matches. From germline, CDR1 is MGHRA and CDR2 YSYEKL. The CDR3 loop spans 17 amino acids. CDR3 coding DNA: TGCGCCAGCAGCCAGGTAGGGCTAGCGGGCCCCTACAATGAGCAGTTCTTC. This sequence encodes CASSQVGLAGPYNEQFF.

This clonotype was observed at least ten times. This rearrangement joins TRBV20-1 to TRBJ2-1, with 14 bases matching TRBD2. Germline values: CDR1 DFQATT, CDR2 SNEGSKA (reference sequence). Trimming removed 5 bases from V and 0 bases from J; junction bases left unmatched: 3. The CDR3 totals 16 residues. CDR3 amino acids: CSASGTSGSSYNEQFF. CDR3 nucleotides: TGCAGTGCTTCCGGGACTAGCGGGAGCTCCTACAATGAGCAGTTCTTC.

This clonotype was seen repeatedly, ten times or more. This chain joins TRBV7-2 and TRBJ2-2; the D is unclear. Germline values: CDR1 SGHTA, CDR2 FQGNSA. The CDR3 contains 16 residues. Between the trimmed V and J ends, which lost 5 bases and 9 bases, there was a span of 22 bases. The chain's CDR3 is CASSPRPGRTSRELFF. The CDR3 DNA sequence: TGTGCCAGCAGCCCGAGACCAGGACGTACTTCTAGGGAGCTGTTTTTT. The full variable domain, with the rest looked up from reference TRBV7-2 and TRBJ2-2, is GAGVSQSPSNKVTEKGKDVELRCDPISGHTALYWYRQSLGQGLEFLIYFQGNSAPDKSGLPSDRFSAERTGGSVSTLTIQRTQQEDSAVYLCASSPRPGRTSRELFFGEGSRLTVL.

This clonotype was detected many times. The chain has TRBV10-3 and TRBJ1-1, with TRBD1 as a possible D gene (5 bases). Per germline, CDR1 ENHRY and CDR2 SYGVKD. Trimming shortened V by 0 bases and J by 7 bases, and 15 bases separated the two germline ends. The CDR3 loop spans 15 amino acids. Here the CDR3 DNA reads TGTGCCATCAGTGAGTCAACCATGGGACCGAGTGAAGCTTTCTTT. The encoded protein is CAISESTMGPSEAFF.

The chain uses TRBV7-9 and TRBJ2-7, with 7 bases matching TRBD1. The CDR3 runs 13 residues. The germline V gene encodes CDR1 SEHNR and CDR2 FQNEAQ (reference sequence). V was clipped by 3 bases and J by 3 bases; unmatched bases: 2. CDR3 coding DNA: TGTGCCAGCAGCTTGACAGGGAACTACGAGCAGTACGTC. Protein: CASSLTGNYEQYV.

This clonotype was recorded many times. The genes are TRBV6-2 or TRBV6-3 and TRBJ2-2; the D gene is possibly TRBD1 (5 bases). V dropped 2 bases and J dropped 3 bases, with 13 bases sitting between them. Germline CDR1 reads MNHEY; CDR2 reads SVGEGT. CDR3 size: 16 residues. The CDR3 loop is CASSYPDDSYTGELFF. The CDR3 DNA sequence: TGTGCCAGCAGTTACCCCGACGACAGTTACACCGGGGAGCTGTTTTTT.

This clonotype was observed many times. This chain connects TRBV12-3 or TRBV12-4 to TRBJ2-2; D might be TRBD2 (6 bases). The V and J ends lost 5 bases and 6 bases respectively, with 7 bases between them. The CDR3 is 12 residues long. The CDR3 reads CASSAGPGELFF. The CDR3 DNA reads TGTGCCAGCAGTGCGGGACCCGGGGAGCTGTTTTTT.

Many counts were recorded for this clonotype. This chain uses TRBV12-3 or TRBV12-4 with TRBJ1-2; D unclear. Trimming left V 1 base short and J 0 bases short, with 3 bases between. The CDR3 covers 13 residues. Here the CDR3 reads CASSLEANYGYTF. CDR3 bases: TGTGCCAGCAGTTTAGAAGCTAACTATGGCTACACCTTC.

This clonotype was seen repeatedly, ten times or more. The CDR3 sequence: CASSLPGGNQPQHF. CDR3 nucleotides: TGTGCCAGCAGCTTGCCGGGGGGAAATCAGCCCCAGCATTTT. The gene calls are TRBV7-9 and TRBJ1-5; weak D call: TRBD1 (5 bases). In germline, CDR1 is SEHNR, CDR2 FQNEAQ (reference sequence). Trimming removed 3 bases at V and 4 bases at J, with 10 bases between. This CDR3 region has 14 residues.

This chain links TRBV6-5 with TRBJ2-1; 7 bases align to TRBD2. The CDR3 is 12 amino acids. V trimming: 2 bases; J trimming: 13 bases; junction bases outside the gene matches: 5. Germline V gene lookup returns CDR1 MNHEY and CDR2 SVGAGI. Here the CDR3 reads CASSYRREIQFF. CDR3 sequence (DNA): TGTGCCAGCAGTTACAGGCGGGAGATACAGTTCTTC.

This clonotype was counted at least ten times. The V gene is TRBV5-5, the J gene TRBJ2-1; D is perhaps TRBD1 or TRBD2 (5 bases each). CDR3 length: 14 amino acids. The germline V gene has CDR1 SGHKS and CDR2 YYEKEE (reference sequence). V was cut by 4 bases and J by 8 bases, with 16 bases left in between. Here the CDR3 DNA reads TGTGCCAGCAGCCAGCCGGGACGGCTCCATGAGCAGTTCTTC. This gives the protein CASSQPGRLHEQFF.

This clonotype was counted at least ten times. The chain uses TRBV5-1 and TRBJ2-1; D is possibly TRBD2 (6 bases). Germline V CDR1 and CDR2: SGHRS, YFSETQ. The germline V and J ends were trimmed by 0 bases and 5 bases, with 15 bases remaining between them. The CDR3 totals 16 residues. The CDR3: CASSLGPAGTNNEQFF. CDR3 DNA: TGCGCCAGCAGCTTGGGCCCCGCGGGGACCAACAATGAGCAGTTCTTC.

This clonotype was seen repeatedly, ten times or more. This chain uses TRBV6-2 or TRBV6-3 with TRBJ2-7; tentative D call: TRBD2 (6 bases). The germline gives CDR1 MNHEY, CDR2 SVGEGT. The V gene lost 6 bases and the J gene lost 6 bases, with 18 bases spanning the gap. The CDR3 runs to 14 residues. In DNA, the CDR3 is TGTGCCAGCAGACTGGGTGGGCCGGGAGCCGAGCAGTACTTC. It yields the protein CASRLGGPGAEQYF.

Ten or more counts support this clonotype. The rearrangement links TRBV5-1 to TRBJ2-1; 9 bases map to TRBD2. The CDR3 covers 14 residues. Trimming cost V 7 bases and J 7 bases; bases outside gene matches: 9. CDR1 and CDR2 from the germline V gene are SGHRS and YFSETQ. The CDR3 protein is CASRRLAVANEQFF. CDR3 DNA: TGCGCCAGCCGCAGACTAGCGGTTGCTAATGAGCAGTTCTTC.

This clonotype was counted many times. This chain uses TRBV7-8 with TRBJ1-5; 8 bases agree with TRBD1. V trimming: 5 bases; J trimming: 4 bases; junction bases outside the gene matches: 4. The CDR3 covers 14 residues. Germline CDR1 and CDR2: SGHVS and FQNEAQ. This CDR3 is CASSIGQGNQPQHF. For the CDR3, the DNA is TGTGCCAGCAGCATTGGACAGGGTAATCAGCCCCAGCATTTT.